These 30 T cell receptor beta chains were all obtained from the same sample, sequenced in a study of shared clonotypes between healthy human individuals. Repertoires were generated with immunoSEQ multiplex PCR, while TCRdb's copy carries only in-frame clones and drops some. The repertoire includes 950,000 to 1,100,000 clones, about 84% of them detected once, and 0.5% to 0.65% sits in the top ten. Sequencing was done on a sample of memory CD4+ T cells from PBMCs. Documented subset: CD45RA-negative fraction. The receptors shown here come from a young man in good health. Some clones in this sample may be carry-over from other donors' samples.

About this clone: The likely explanation is a read error, given a far larger clone one base away. The chain employs TRBV29-1 and TRBJ1-5; D is ambiguous. The CDR3 loop spans 10 amino acids. Per germline, CDR1 SQVTM and CDR2 ANQGSEA. CDR3 sequence: CGVTGQPQHF. The DNA of the CDR3 is TGCGGCGTCACGGGGCAGCCCCAGCATTTT. Full variable domain (outside the CDR3, taken from reference TRBV29-1 and TRBJ1-5): SAVISQKPSRDICQRGTSLTIQCQVDSQVTMMFWYRQQPGQSLTLIATANQGSEATYESGFVIDKFPISRPNLTFSTLTVSNMSPEDSSIYLCGVTGQPQHFGDGTRLSIL.

V is TRBV7-9 and J is TRBJ2-7; no clear D gene. Per germline, CDR1 SEHNR and CDR2 FQNEAQ (reference sequence). The ends were cut back, 0 bases at V and 11 bases at J, with 11 bases in the middle. The CDR3 is made up of 12 amino acids. CDR3 sequence reads: CASSLALGGEYF. The DNA of the CDR3 is TGTGCCAGCAGCTTAGCGCTCGGCGGTGAGTACTTC.

V usage is TRBV5-1 and J usage is TRBJ2-5; no clear D. V shed 6 bases and J shed 0 bases, with 15 bases lying between them. The germline CDR1 and CDR2 sequences are SGHRS and YFSETQ. The CDR3 is 15 residues long. The CDR3 is CASNPGRLYQETQYF. DNA of the CDR3: TGCGCCAGCAACCCCGGACGGCTGTACCAAGAGACCCAGTACTTC.

The chain couples TRBV28 to TRBJ2-3; TRBD1 might be the D (5 bases). The CDR3 consists of 16 residues. V was shortened by 6 bases and J by 1 base, with 17 bases between the two germline ends. The germline V gene encodes CDR1 MDHEN and CDR2 SYDVKM. The chain's CDR3 is CASSSPTGVGTDTQYF. Here the CDR3 DNA reads TGTGCCAGCAGCTCTCCCACAGGAGTCGGCACAGATACGCAGTATTTT.

This clone was counted many times. The same CDR3 can be traced to other DNA sequences in this sample. This chain connects TRBV9 to TRBJ2-5, with a possible D match to TRBD2 (6 bases). Germline CDR1 and CDR2: SGDLS and YYNGEE. This CDR3 comprises 13 residues. The V and J ends lost 0 bases and 4 bases respectively, with 7 bases between them. The CDR3 protein is CASSVVGGETQYF. The CDR3 bases are TGTGCCAGCAGCGTAGTCGGGGGAGAGACCCAGTACTTC.

The chain uses TRBV15 and TRBJ1-2; TRBD1 is a possible D gene (6 bases). Trimming left V 5 bases short and J 8 bases short, with 15 bases between. Germline CDR1 and CDR2: LNHNV and YYDKDF (reference sequence). CDR3 length: 13 residues. CDR3 sequence: CATSQSHDRGYTF. DNA of the CDR3: TGTGCCACCAGCCAAAGCCACGACAGGGGCTACACCTTC.

This CDR3 is CASSRAGGVDTEAFF. The CDR3 bases are TGCGCCAGCAGCCGGGCTGGGGGTGTGGACACTGAAGCTTTCTTT. The chain uses TRBV5-1 and TRBJ1-1, with a weak D call TRBD1 (5 bases). Germline values: CDR1 SGHRS, CDR2 YFSETQ. The CDR3 spans 15 residues. V lost 4 bases and J 3 bases, leaving 16 bases between the germline ends.

The V and J genes are TRBV18 and TRBJ1-5; possibly TRBD1 for D (5 bases). There are 16 residues in the CDR3. Trimming removed 1 base at V and 0 bases at J, with 10 bases between. The germline V gene encodes CDR1 KGHSH and CDR2 LQKENI. CDR3 in amino acids: CASSPRRDYSNQPQHF. The CDR3 DNA reads TGTGCCAGCTCACCACGAAGGGACTATAGCAATCAGCCCCAGCATTTT. Complete variable domain (other parts from reference TRBV18 and TRBJ1-5): NAGVMQNPRHLVRRRGQEARLRCSPMKGHSHVYWYRQLPEEGLKFMVYLQKENIIDESGMPKERFSAEFPKEGPSILRIQQVVRGDSAAYFCASSPRRDYSNQPQHFGDGTRLSIL.

This rearrangement joins TRBV15 to TRBJ2-2; D is unclear. Germline V lookup: CDR1 LNHNV, CDR2 YYDKDF (reference sequence). Trimming removed 1 base from V and 6 bases from J, with 3 bases in between. The CDR3 consists of 12 residues. CDR3 DNA: TGTGCCACCAGCAGAGTTTCCGGGGAGCTGTTTTTT. This sequence encodes CATSRVSGELFF. Full variable domain (rest looked up from reference TRBV15 and TRBJ2-2): DAMVIQNPRYQVTQFGKPVTLSCSQTLNHNVMYWYQQKSSQAPKLLFHYYDKDFNNEADTPDNFQSRRPNTSFCFLDIRSPGLGDTAMYLCATSRVSGELFFGEGSRLTVL.

The chain employs TRBV30 and TRBJ1-3; a possible D gene is TRBD1 (5 bases). Between the trimmed V and J ends, which lost 6 bases and 0 bases, there was a span of 15 bases. The CDR3 is made up of 15 amino acids. The germline CDR1 and CDR2 sequences are GTSNPN and SVGIG (reference sequence). The CDR3 sequence: CACQPRGGSGNTIYF. CDR3 DNA sequence: TGTGCCTGCCAGCCTAGGGGAGGCTCTGGAAACACCATATATTTT.

The chain couples TRBV7-9 to TRBJ2-5; D possibly corresponds to TRBD2 (5 bases). This CDR3 contains 15 residues. The V and J ends lost 5 bases and 1 base respectively, with 14 bases between them. From germline, CDR1 is SEHNR and CDR2 FQNEAQ (reference sequence). The CDR3 here is CASSPAGGIQETQYF. Written as DNA, the CDR3 is TGTGCCAGCAGCCCCGCCGGAGGTATCCAAGAGACCCAGTACTTC.

J is TRBJ2-3 and V is TRBV29-1; D is undetermined. CDR3 length: 12 amino acids. Germline lookup yields CDR1 SQVTM and CDR2 ANQGSEA. V lost 7 bases and J 0 bases, leaving 8 bases between the germline ends. As DNA, the CDR3 is TGCAGCGGCCGACGGAGCACAGATACGCAGTATTTT. Residues: CSGRRSTDTQYF.

The rearrangement joins TRBV15 to TRBJ1-2; tentatively, D is TRBD1 (5 bases). The CDR3 has 11 amino acids. Germline loops: CDR1 LNHNV, CDR2 YYDKDF (reference sequence). Between the trimmed V and J ends, which lost 8 bases and 2 bases, there was a span of 6 bases. This chain's CDR3 is CATGANYGYTF. For the CDR3, the DNA is TGTGCCACCGGGGCAAACTATGGCTACACCTTC.

This clone was observed a handful of times. The chain uses TRBV4-1 and TRBJ2-5, with D unclear. The CDR3 has 13 amino acids. The V end was cut by 2 bases, the J end by 5 bases, with 9 bases between. Germline V lookup: CDR1 MGHRA, CDR2 YSYEKL. The CDR3: CASSQTVTETQYF. The CDR3, as DNA: TGCGCCAGCAGCCAAACAGTTACGGAGACCCAGTACTTC.

As to this clone: Other DNA sequences within the sample encode an identical CDR3. The chain employs TRBV2 and TRBJ2-7, with TRBD1 matching 8 bases. The CDR3 is 12 residues long. CDR1 SNHLY and CDR2 FYNNEI come from the germline V gene. Trimming cost V 6 bases and J 5 bases; bases outside gene matches: 3. CDR3 DNA: TGTGCCAGCAGAACGACAGGGGACGAGCAGTACTTC. It is translated as CASRTTGDEQYF.

V and J are TRBV6-6 and TRBJ1-2, with no clear D. CDR3 length equals 16 residues. Deletions cut 1 base from V and 5 bases from J, with 17 bases between. CDR1 is MNHNY, CDR2 SVGAGI, per germline (reference sequence). CDR3 sequence reads: CASSYFANSDIYGYTF. In nucleotides, the CDR3 is TGTGCCAGCAGTTACTTCGCGAACAGCGACATTTATGGCTACACCTTC.

The CDR3 DNA is TGTGCCAGCAGCTTCGGGGGTTTGGCGGATGGCTACACCTTC. This translates into CASSFGGLADGYTF. The rearrangement uses TRBV7-9 and TRBJ1-2, with D perhaps matching TRBD1 (5 bases). Per germline, CDR1 SEHNR and CDR2 FQNEAQ (reference sequence). V shed 3 bases and J shed 6 bases, with 14 bases lying between them. CDR3 length equals 14 residues.

V usage is TRBV4-3 and J usage is TRBJ2-7; 9 bases match TRBD2. Trimming cost V 5 bases and J 1 base; bases outside gene matches: 6. The CDR3 covers 15 residues. CDR1 and CDR2 from the germline V gene are LGHNA and YSLEER. CDR3 protein: CASSSLAGASYEQYF. The CDR3 DNA follows: TGCGCCAGCAGCTCTTTAGCGGGAGCGTCCTACGAGCAGTACTTC.

A note on this clone: In the same sample, other DNA sequences code for this CDR3. The rearrangement links TRBV4-1 to TRBJ2-4; D is tentatively TRBD1 or TRBD2 (7 bases each). Trimming left V 1 base short and J 1 base short, with 11 bases between. The CDR3 spans 16 residues. Germline CDR1 reads MGHRA; CDR2 reads YSYEKL. CDR3 protein: CASSQAGGVAKNIQYF. The CDR3 DNA follows: TGCGCCAGCAGCCAAGCAGGGGGGGTTGCCAAAAACATTCAGTACTTC.

CDR3 region: CASSKSGSSSYEQYF. In DNA form, the CDR3 reads TGTGCCAGCAGCAAGAGCGGAAGCAGCTCCTACGAGCAGTACTTC. The gene calls are TRBV11-2 and TRBJ2-7, with D possibly matching TRBD2 (5 bases). The CDR3 contains 15 residues. Germline CDR1 and CDR2: SGHAT and FQNNGV. Trimming took off 5 bases at V and 0 bases at J, with 14 bases between the two ends.

J is TRBJ1-5 and V is TRBV28; D gene ambiguous. V lost 3 bases and J lost 4, with 10 bases in between. The CDR3 length is 14 residues. Germline CDR1 reads MDHEN; CDR2 reads SYDVKM. The CDR3 DNA sequence: TGTGCCAGCAGTTTGGGATTCGGGAATCAGCCCCAGCATTTT. Translated: CASSLGFGNQPQHF.

This rearrangement joins TRBV6-5 to TRBJ1-1, with D uncertain. The V end was cut by 8 bases, the J end by 4 bases, with 17 bases between. The CDR3 loop spans 14 amino acids. Germline-derived CDR1 and CDR2 are MNHEY and SVGAGI. The chain's CDR3 is CASALGRFGTEAFF. CDR3 bases: TGTGCCAGCGCCCTAGGACGGTTCGGCACTGAAGCTTTCTTT.

The chain has TRBV18 and TRBJ2-4; 9 nucleotides match TRBD1. This CDR3 has 20 residues. Germline V gives CDR1 KGHSH, CDR2 LQKENI. The V gene end was trimmed by 5 bases and the J gene end by 2 bases; junction bases not matched to a gene: 19. The CDR3 DNA sequence: TGTGCCAGCTCAGCGGGAGACAGGGGGAAACTAGGAGGTACCAAAAACATTCAGTACTTC. It is translated as CASSAGDRGKLGGTKNIQYF.

The genes are TRBV5-4 and TRBJ2-5; perhaps D is TRBD1 or TRBD2 (5 bases each). Germline CDR1 reads SGHNT; CDR2 reads YYREEE (reference sequence). Trimming took 2 bases from V and 2 from J, leaving 10 bases between them. The CDR3 is 14 amino acids. CDR3 in DNA: TGTGCCAGCAGCTTTTGGGACGGGCAAGAGACCCAGTACTTC. As protein: CASSFWDGQETQYF.

This chain connects TRBV15 to TRBJ2-7; D may match TRBD1 or TRBD2 (6 bases each). V was pared by 0 bases and J by 5 bases, with 17 bases between. The CDR3 totals 16 residues. The germline gives CDR1 LNHNV, CDR2 YYDKDF (reference sequence). CDR3 nucleotide sequence: TGTGCCACCAGCAGAGATCGCGTAGGGGGGCAGCACGAGCAGTACTTC. It translates to CATSRDRVGGQHEQYF.

The chain couples TRBV9 to TRBJ2-1; weak D call: TRBD2 (6 bases). Germline CDR1 reads SGDLS; CDR2 reads YYNGEE. Trimming pared 2 bases from V and 0 bases from J, leaving 9 bases between. The CDR3 consists of 15 residues. In DNA form, the CDR3 reads TGTGCCAGCAGCGTGGCGGGATTCTCCTACAATGAGCAGTTCTTC. Translation gives CASSVAGFSYNEQFF.

The chain couples TRBV10-3 to TRBJ2-1, with TRBD2 matching 10 bases. Germline CDR1 reads ENHRY; CDR2 reads SYGVKD. This CDR3 has 14 residues. Trimming took 10 bases from V and 4 from J; bases not matched to a gene: 7. The CDR3 nucleotides read TGTGCCACCCTTAGACTAGCGGGTTACAATGAGCAGTTCTTC. This gives the protein CATLRLAGYNEQFF.

V gene TRBV7-6 combines with J gene TRBJ2-1, with TRBD2 matching over 8 bases. This CDR3 spans 17 amino acids. Germline V lookup: CDR1 SGHVS, CDR2 FNYEAQ. V dropped 5 bases and J dropped 2; count of bases not matched to a gene: 11. CDR3: CASSGPRAGGTYNEQFF. Here the CDR3 DNA reads TGTGCCAGCAGCGGGCCGAGGGCGGGAGGCACCTACAATGAGCAGTTCTTC.

This rearrangement joins TRBV27 to TRBJ1-5, with D possibly TRBD1 on 5 matching bases. Looked up from germline, CDR1 is MNHEY and CDR2 is SMNVEV (reference sequence). This CDR3 is built from 15 residues. V was clipped by 5 bases and J by 2 bases, with 13 bases between them. CDR3 residues: CASSGGSGGNQPQHF. CDR3 nucleotide sequence: TGTGCCAGCAGTGGGGGGAGCGGAGGCAATCAGCCCCAGCATTTT.

Only a few counts were recorded for this clone. V gene TRBV7-3 combines with J gene TRBJ2-5; TRBD2 matches at 8 bases. Germline V gives CDR1 SGHTA, CDR2 FQGTGA. The J segment lost 2 bases and the V segment lost 2 bases, leaving 4 bases of the junction unmatched. The CDR3 length is 15 residues. Written as DNA, the CDR3 is TGTGCCAGCAGCTTACAACCTAGCGGGCAAGAGACCCAGTACTTC. As protein: CASSLQPSGQETQYF.